This TCR beta chain was identified during a study of blood T cell repertoires in COVID-19. Study at large: Specimens from acute and convalescent COVID-19 originated in the United States, Italy and Spain. In each case, the material was cDNA or gDNA derived from T cells, B-cell-depleted T cells, or PBMCs.

Original processing methods: Nucleated cell counts were estimated from reference gene primer amplification. The repertoire was sequenced with immunoSEQ multiplex PCR; TCRdb's copy has only in-frame clones and lacks some. The V and J calls and clone size are taken from that table; D and trimming were inferred from the DNA. This table has roughly 200,000 clones, around nine tenths appearing once. V lost 6 bases and J lost 3, with 21 bases in between. The CDR3 has 16 residues. CDR1 WSHSY and CDR2 SAAADI come from the germline V gene. The source of this sequence is a man younger than 30 with active or convalescent COVID-19. This chain uses TRBV10-2 with TRBJ2-7, with D perhaps TRBD1 (6 bases). The sequencing input was peripheral blood. CDR3 DNA sequence: TGCGCCAGCAGGGGAAATTCGGACAGAGCATACTACGAGCAGTACTTC. The encoded protein is CASRGNSDRAYYEQYF.